This T cell receptor beta chain derives from a study of cytomegalovirus exposure and HLA in healthy donors. Each donor was nominally healthy when sampled (though unrecorded immune exposures were likely). To note about this clone: Its antigen is currently unknown.

Whole-study results and caveats: Associated with cytomegalovirus, according to the listing, were 150 to 200 TCR beta chains.

The primer mix had 60 Vbeta and 13 Jbeta primers. Original methodology: Later work found 65 million to 100 million unique TCR beta chains, with roughly 11 million shared. Clones were sequenced by immunoSEQ multiplex PCR, and TCRdb holds only the in-frame ones, with some missing. That table supplies the V and J calls and clone size; D and trimming were determined from the DNA. The table for this sample gives about 67,000 clones. The CDR3 consists of 14 residues. Germline V gene sequence: CDR1 LNHDA, CDR2 SQIVND (reference sequence). The receptor was derived from a woman in her 40s in good health and CMV-seropositive. This chain uses TRBV19 with TRBJ1-1, with D perhaps TRBD1 (6 bases). Sequencing was done on a sample of PBMCs. CDR3 DNA sequence: TGTGCTTCTCAGGGGTCCTTTCCATTTTTGGAAGCTTTCTTT. This translates into CASQGSFPFLEAFF. The whole variable domain, remainder taken from reference TRBV19 and TRBJ1-1, is DGGITQSPKYLFRKEGQNVTLSCEQNLNHDAMYWYRQDPGQGLRLIYYSQIVNDFQKGDIAEGYSVSREKKESFPLTVTSAQKNPTAFYLCASQGSFPFLEAFFGQGTRLTVV.